The clone carrying this T cell receptor (beta chain) was observed many times. No antigen is known for it. The sample originates from a study of read filtering for tumor transcriptome and immune sequencing. From around 440 ng of RNA, a library with molecular barcoded alpha/delta and beta/gamma adaptors was made. TCRdb fed the reads into MiXCR, producing one record per CDR3 protein. There are about 10,000 distinct CDR3 sequences in the sample; about 15% occur only once, and less than 30% lies in the top ten. Trimming removed 2 bases from V and 5 bases from J; junction bases left unmatched: 9. This CDR3 spans 16 amino acids. In germline, CDR1 is MDHEN, CDR2 SYDVKM. General study findings and limits: Dropping single-read clonotypes raised IR-seq and RNA-seq shared-clonotype correlation. IR-seq captured clonotypes deeper and more reliably than RNA-seq. Single-read clonotypes: about 81.9% of IR-seq clonotypes (about 3.5% of reads), about 70% of RNA-seq clonotypes (around 48% of reads).

This receptor was identified in a donor over 35 with multiple myeloma. The rearrangement joins TRBV28 to TRBJ2-5, with 9 bases lining up with TRBD1. The sequenced sample was a population of CD138-negative cells sorted from bone marrow. CDR3 sequence (DNA): TGTGCCAGCAGTTTAAACAGGGGGCGTATTAGGGAGACCCAGTACTTC. Its translation is CASSLNRGRIRETQYF.